Each of the 13 T cell receptor beta chains below was sequenced from the same sample in a study of OX40 agonist ivuxolimab in advanced cancers. Measured with immunoSEQ multiplex PCR; TCRdb has only the in-frame clones, and not every one. This table holds tens of thousands of clones, around 89% found once. The source material was CD4+ or CD8+ T cells sorted from blood, sampled in a trial of the OX40 agonist ivuxolimab. The receptors here all came from an adult with an advanced solid tumor such as melanoma, head and neck, liver or kidney cancer.

J is TRBJ2-3 and V is TRBV4-2; 11 bases are a match to TRBD2. Per the germline V gene, CDR1 is LGHNA and CDR2 is YNFKEQ. The junction had 18 bases not matched to a gene; V was cut back by 4 bases and J by 0 bases. This CDR3 spans 21 amino acids. CDR3 sequence reads: CASSPPYLAGGLLTSTDTQYF. DNA of the CDR3: TGTGCCAGCAGCCCCCCGTATCTAGCGGGAGGCCTTTTGACTAGCACAGATACGCAGTATTTT.

This chain links TRBV7-2 with TRBJ2-3, with D unresolved. The V and J ends lost 5 bases and 4 bases respectively, with 16 bases between them. Germline assignment: CDR1 SGHTA and CDR2 FQGNSA. CDR3 length: 15 amino acids. The CDR3 here is CASSPALGPADTQYF. The CDR3, as DNA: TGTGCCAGCAGCCCAGCCTTAGGGCCGGCAGATACGCAGTATTTT.

The chain employs TRBV7-3 and TRBJ2-1, with D tentatively TRBD2 (5 bases). The CDR3 loop spans 16 amino acids. Trimming left V 5 bases short and J 2 bases short, with 16 bases between. Germline values: CDR1 SGHTA, CDR2 FQGTGA. The CDR3 nucleotides are TGTGCCAGCAGCCTAAGGGCGGGCGCACCCTACAATGAGCAGTTCTTC. Encoded protein: CASSLRAGAPYNEQFF.

The chain uses TRBV5-1 and TRBJ1-1; D ambiguous. The germline CDR1 and CDR2 sequences are SGHRS and YFSETQ. Deletions cut 0 bases from V and 4 bases from J, with 10 bases between. This CDR3 region has 14 residues. CDR3 sequence: CASSLDGWITEAFF. CDR3 coding DNA: TGCGCCAGCAGCTTGGATGGGTGGATCACTGAAGCTTTCTTT.

V and J are TRBV18 and TRBJ2-7; TRBD1 might be the D (6 bases). Per germline, CDR1 KGHSH and CDR2 LQKENI. CDR3 size: 14 residues. Trimming pared 0 bases from V and 2 bases from J, leaving 8 bases between. The CDR3 sequence is CASSPPNRAYEQYF. CDR3 coding DNA: TGTGCCAGCTCACCACCGAACAGGGCCTACGAGCAGTACTTC. Using reference TRBV18 and TRBJ2-7 for the parts outside the CDR3, the full variable domain is NAGVMQNPRHLVRRRGQEARLRCSPMKGHSHVYWYRQLPEEGLKFMVYLQKENIIDESGMPKERFSAEFPKEGPSILRIQQVVRGDSAAYFCASSPPNRAYEQYFGPGTRLTVT.

The gene calls are TRBV19 and TRBJ2-3; TRBD2 matches 11 bases. Per germline, CDR1 LNHDA and CDR2 SQIVND (reference sequence). This CDR3 spans 15 amino acids. V shed 5 bases, J shed 4 bases, and the junction held 5 bases outside the gene matches. The DNA of the CDR3 is TGTGCCAGTAGTTTAGCGGGAGGGGCGGCAGATACGCAGTATTTT. It translates to CASSLAGGAADTQYF.

The genes are TRBV2 and TRBJ2-1; D uncertain. CDR3 length: 11 amino acids. The germline V gene encodes CDR1 SNHLY and CDR2 FYNNEI. V was pared by 2 bases and J by 4 bases, with 0 bases between. The CDR3 DNA reads TGTGCCAGCAGTGAATACAATGAGCAGTTCTTC. It encodes CASSEYNEQFF.

The V and J genes are TRBV30 and TRBJ2-7, with 7 bases matching TRBD1. Germline V gene data show CDR1 as GTSNPN and CDR2 as SVGIG (reference sequence). The CDR3 sequence is 13 residues long. Trimming at V came to 5 bases and at J to 0 bases, leaving 4 bases not matched to a gene. The CDR3 region is CAWDRESSYEQYF. DNA of the CDR3: TGTGCCTGGGACAGGGAGAGCTCCTACGAGCAGTACTTC.

This clone has only one observation. CDR3 in DNA: TGTGCCAGCAGTGCCCCGGGAGGGTTACAAAGCGAGCAGTACTTC. This translates into CASSAPGGLQSEQYF. V and J are TRBV6-1 and TRBJ2-7; TRBD2 agrees at 8 bases. CDR1 is MNHNS and CDR2 is SASEGT in the germline V gene. This CDR3 spans 15 amino acids. The ends lost 4 bases at V and 6 bases at J; junction bases unmatched: 11.

The chain links TRBV2 to TRBJ2-3, with TRBD2 identical over 12 bases. The CDR3 sequence is 19 residues long. Germline V gives CDR1 SNHLY, CDR2 FYNNEI. V lost 1 base to trimming and J lost 2 bases; unmatched junction nucleotides: 10. CDR3 bases: TGTGCCAGCAGTGAAGTTCCGAATACTAGCGGGAGGCCCACAGATACGCAGTATTTT. As protein: CASSEVPNTSGRPTDTQYF.

The chain is built from TRBV30 and TRBJ1-6; no definite D call. The CDR3 is made up of 14 amino acids. V lost 4 bases to trimming and J lost 5 bases, with 12 bases between them. Germline CDR1 reads GTSNPN; CDR2 reads SVGIG (reference sequence). CDR3 in amino acids: CAWKKATDNSPLHF. CDR3 coding DNA: TGTGCCTGGAAAAAGGCCACAGATAATTCACCCCTCCACTTT.

As concerns this clone: Other DNA sequences of this sample code for an identical CDR3. The rearrangement uses TRBV6-5 and TRBJ1-2, with TRBD1 matching 7 bases. The V segment lost 5 bases and the J segment 8 bases; nucleotides outside the gene matches: 5. CDR3 length: 12 amino acids. Germline V CDR1 and CDR2: MNHEY, SVGAGI. CDR3 DNA sequence: TGTGCCAGCAGTAGGACAGGCGGCGGCTACACCTTC. Translated: CASSRTGGGYTF.

The chain recombines TRBV29-1 with TRBJ2-3; D call uncertain. The CDR3 is 13 amino acids. Trimming stripped 3 bases from V and 4 bases from J, with 11 bases between. The germline V gene has CDR1 SQVTM and CDR2 ANQGSEA. Written as DNA, the CDR3 is TGCAGCGTTGAGTTGGACGTCTCAGATACGCAGTATTTT. Its protein is CSVELDVSDTQYF.